One sample yielded the 25 T cell receptor beta chains listed below, sequenced in a study of blood T cells in healthy people across ages. The authors ran a second PCR of roughly 6 to 12 cycles using a sample-barcoded 5' primer and a J-beta primer mix. TCRdb itself ran the 5' RACE reads through MiXCR, one entry per CDR3 protein. The sample holds 540,000 or so distinct CDR3 sequences, approximately 25% seen once. The sequenced sample consisted of blood. The receptors were gathered from a woman in her 70s in good health.

This clonotype was seen repeatedly, ten times or more. The rearrangement links TRBV5-1 to TRBJ2-3, with TRBD2 matching over 10 bases. Germline loops: CDR1 SGHRS, CDR2 YFSETQ. CDR3 length equals 16 residues. Trimming at V came to 1 base and at J to 1 base, leaving 3 bases not matched to a gene. This chain's CDR3 is CASSLLLAGGTDTQYF. Written as DNA, the CDR3 is TGCGCCAGCAGCTTGTTGCTAGCGGGGGGCACAGATACGCAGTATTTT.

The rearrangement uses TRBV27 and TRBJ2-7; 9 positions agree with TRBD1. With 6 bases clipped from V and 3 bases from J, the junction kept 9 bases outside the gene matches. Germline CDR1 reads MNHEY; CDR2 reads SMNVEV (reference sequence). The CDR3 runs to 15 residues. CDR3 region: CASSSRQGGLYEQYF. The CDR3 coding sequence is TGTGCCAGCAGCAGCCGACAGGGGGGCCTCTACGAGCAGTACTTC.

DNA for the CDR3: TGTGCCAGCAGCTTAGATCGGGCCCTCGAGCAGTACTTC. Amino acid sequence: CASSLDRALEQYF. J is TRBJ2-7 and V is TRBV7-9; D is ambiguous. The CDR3 contains 13 residues. Trimming stripped 1 base from V and 6 bases from J, with 10 bases between. CDR1 and CDR2 (germline): SEHNR, FQNEAQ (reference sequence).

This chain connects TRBV7-2 to TRBJ1-1; maybe TRBD1 (6 bases). The CDR3 consists of 16 residues. V was pared by 2 bases and J by 1 base, with 14 bases between. Germline V gives CDR1 SGHTA, CDR2 FQGNSA. The CDR3 loop is CASSLYGGGRNTEAFF. CDR3 nucleotides: TGTGCCAGCAGCTTATATGGGGGGGGCAGGAACACTGAAGCTTTCTTT.

The table lists this clonotype with a few counts. The chain carries TRBV30 and TRBJ2-5; D is unclear. Germline CDR1 reads GTSNPN; CDR2 reads SVGIG (reference sequence). This CDR3 contains 15 residues. V was pared by 0 bases and J by 2 bases, with 13 bases between. The CDR3 bases are TGTGCCTGGAGTGTAGGTCAGGCCAAACAAGAGACCCAGTACTTC. This encodes CAWSVGQAKQETQYF.

This clonotype was seen a few times. The rearrangement uses TRBV20-1 and TRBJ1-2, with a weak D call TRBD1 (5 bases). V was pared by 3 bases and J by 0 bases, with 8 bases between. Germline CDR1 and CDR2: DFQATT and SNEGSKA (reference sequence). The CDR3 is 13 residues long. DNA of the CDR3: TGCAGTGCTAGTGGGGCAGCTAACTATGGCTACACCTTC. Its protein product is CSASGAANYGYTF.

This clonotype was observed a few times. This chain connects TRBV18 to TRBJ2-5, with D unresolved. This CDR3 spans 14 amino acids. Germline values: CDR1 KGHSH, CDR2 LQKENI. Trimming removed 1 base from V and 0 bases from J, with 6 bases in between. CDR3 region: CASSPRLNQETQYF. The CDR3 DNA is TGTGCCAGCTCACCACGGCTCAACCAAGAGACCCAGTACTTC. Using reference TRBV18 and TRBJ2-5 for the parts outside the CDR3, the full variable domain is NAGVMQNPRHLVRRRGQEARLRCSPMKGHSHVYWYRQLPEEGLKFMVYLQKENIIDESGMPKERFSAEFPKEGPSILRIQQVVRGDSAAYFCASSPRLNQETQYFGPGTRLLVL.

V is TRBV20-1 and J is TRBJ1-2, with 9 bases matching TRBD1. J lost 4 bases, V lost 5 bases, and 8 bases had no gene match. Germline assignment: CDR1 DFQATT and CDR2 SNEGSKA (reference sequence). This CDR3 comprises 14 residues. The CDR3 region is CSAREGQGRYGYTF. The CDR3 nucleotides are TGCAGTGCTCGCGAGGGACAGGGCCGCTATGGCTACACCTTC.

This clonotype was counted a few times. Since a much larger clone is just one base distant, this may be a read error. This rearrangement joins TRBV7-3 to TRBJ2-5; tentatively, D is TRBD2 (6 bases). Germline V gene sequence: CDR1 SGHTA, CDR2 FQGTGA. The CDR3 consists of 13 residues. Trimming took off 1 base at V and 5 bases at J, with 8 bases between the two ends. The CDR3 sequence: CASSLKGRETQYF. The CDR3 DNA sequence: TGTGCCAGCAGCTTAAAGGGGAGGGAGACCCAGTACTTC.

This clonotype was seen a single time. V is TRBV20-1 and J is TRBJ1-1; maybe TRBD1 (5 bases). CDR1 is DFQATT and CDR2 is SNEGSKA in the germline V gene (reference sequence). The CDR3 has 13 residues. V lost 1 base and J 4 bases, leaving 10 bases between the germline ends. The CDR3, as DNA: TGCAGTGCTAGAGTTGGGGGAGGCACTGAAGCTTTCTTT. It is translated as CSARVGGGTEAFF.

Written as DNA, the CDR3 is TGTGCCAGCAGCTACGGCCTCCCCGGGGAAAATGAGCAGTTCTTC. Its translation is CASSYGLPGENEQFF. The J gene is TRBJ2-1, the V gene TRBV7-9; a possible D gene is TRBD2 (5 bases). Trimming cost V 4 bases and J 7 bases, with 17 bases left between them. The CDR3 covers 15 residues. The V gene's germline CDR1 is SEHNR and CDR2 FQNEAQ (reference sequence).

A remark on this clonotype: Given the absence of the conserved phenylalanine or tryptophan at the CDR3 end, a read error is likely. The DNA is left out, because the CDR3 cannot be placed on it with certainty; the CDR3 is given as TCRdb lists it. J is TRBJ2-1 and V is TRBV21-1. TRBV21-1 is flagged as a pseudogene. The CDR3 spans 12 amino acids, including both terminal residues. The CDR3 sequence is CASRASVSSYFL.

J is TRBJ2-2 and V is TRBV7-8, with D perhaps matching TRBD2 (5 bases). The CDR3 contains 19 residues. The V end was cut by 3 bases, the J end by 3 bases, with 23 bases between. In germline, CDR1 is SGHVS, CDR2 FQNEAQ. CDR3 in amino acids: CASSFPAQAYAGYTGELFF. DNA of the CDR3: TGTGCCAGCAGCTTCCCGGCCCAAGCTTATGCGGGCTACACCGGGGAGCTGTTTTTT.

This clonotype turned up a few times. J is TRBJ1-3 and V is TRBV7-9; D possibly corresponds to TRBD1 (5 bases). CDR1 is SEHNR and CDR2 is FQNEAQ in the germline V gene (reference sequence). CDR3 length: 15 residues. Trimming removed 1 base from V and 4 bases from J, with 11 bases in between. Here the CDR3 reads CASSLVGTGGNTIYF. CDR3 coding DNA: TGTGCCAGCAGCTTAGTGGGAACAGGAGGAAACACCATATATTTT.

The CDR3 DNA reads TGTGCCAGCAGTGCCGACAGGGGCCCTGGCTACACCTTC. Protein product: CASSADRGPGYTF. V and J are TRBV25-1 and TRBJ1-2; 8 bases match TRBD1. This CDR3 is 13 amino acids long. Germline assignment: CDR1 MGHDK and CDR2 SYGVNS. The ends lost 4 bases at V and 7 bases at J; junction bases unmatched: 5.

V gene TRBV29-1 combines with J gene TRBJ1-2, with D unresolved. The germline V and J ends were trimmed by 2 bases and 6 bases, with 13 bases remaining between them. CDR1 and CDR2 (germline): SQVTM, ANQGSEA. CDR3 length: 13 amino acids. In DNA form, the CDR3 reads TGCAGCGTTGAATGGGGTGGAGCGAATGGCTACACCTTC. Protein sequence: CSVEWGGANGYTF.

A note on this clonotype: Without the conserved terminal phenylalanine or tryptophan, this CDR3 likely stems from a read error. The rearrangement uses TRBV2 and TRBJ2-5, with 7 bases aligning to TRBD2. CDR3 size: 14 residues. V lost 5 bases to trimming and J lost 2 bases; unmatched junction nucleotides: 5. Germline CDR1 is SNHLY and CDR2 is FYNNEI. The CDR3 region has the DNA TGTGCCAGCAGTCGGGACTACCCTCAAGAGACCCAGTACCTC. It yields the protein CASSRDYPQETQYL.

This chain's CDR3 is CSARPATAGGFNEQFF. The CDR3 DNA follows: TGCAGTGCTAGACCGGCAACAGCGGGGGGCTTCAATGAGCAGTTCTTC. The V and J genes are TRBV20-1 and TRBJ2-5, with 9 positions matching TRBD2. The end of the DNA is better explained by TRBJ2-1, so the J call may be wrong. The CDR3 has 16 residues. Germline V gene data show CDR1 as DFQATT and CDR2 as SNEGSKA (reference sequence).

In its sample, this clonotype was seen a few times. The chain uses TRBV29-1 and TRBJ1-2; D remains unclear. The ends were cut back, 1 base at V and 3 bases at J, with 6 bases in the middle. Per germline, CDR1 SQVTM and CDR2 ANQGSEA. The CDR3 has 12 residues. The CDR3 loop is CSVEAEDYGYTF. The CDR3 coding sequence is TGCAGCGTTGAAGCGGAGGACTATGGCTACACCTTC.

This clonotype was seen a handful of times. This chain connects TRBV6-6 to TRBJ1-2; 8 nucleotides align to TRBD1. V lost 5 bases and J lost 1; bases outside the gene matches: 12. Looked up from germline, CDR1 is MNHNY and CDR2 is SVGAGI (reference sequence). This CDR3 spans 17 amino acids. CDR3 region: CASSPNPTGGNNYGYTF. DNA for the CDR3: TGTGCCAGCAGTCCCAACCCAACAGGGGGGAATAACTATGGCTACACCTTC.

This clonotype occurred a few times. The chain carries TRBV29-1 and TRBJ2-5; 7 positions match TRBD1. Near its end, the DNA agrees better with TRBJ2-7, so the J call may be wrong. Germline CDR1 is SQVTM and CDR2 is ANQGSEA. This CDR3 has 11 amino acids. CDR3 DNA sequence: TGCAGCGTCGGGACAGCTTACGAGCAGTACTTC. Its protein product is CSVGTAYEQYF.

This clonotype turned up a few times. The V call is TRBV7-2, the J call TRBJ1-5; D remains ambiguous. V lost 6 bases and J lost 4, with 10 bases in between. The CDR3 runs 13 residues. CDR1 is SGHTA and CDR2 is FQGNSA in the germline V gene. CDR3: CASSFGGNQPQHF. CDR3 DNA: TGTGCCAGCAGTTTTGGCGGAAATCAGCCCCAGCATTTT.

This clonotype was observed a single time. The chain employs TRBV20-1 and TRBJ1-2, with D unresolved. CDR1 DFQATT and CDR2 SNEGSKA come from the germline V gene (reference sequence). Trimming took off 3 bases at V and 0 bases at J, with 8 bases between the two ends. This CDR3 is 13 amino acids long. CDR3 bases: TGCAGTGCTAGTCAAGATTCTAACTATGGCTACACCTTC. Encoded protein: CSASQDSNYGYTF.

This clonotype has just a few counts. The rearrangement links TRBV20-1 to TRBJ1-4, with D perhaps matching TRBD1 (5 bases). Germline CDR1 is DFQATT and CDR2 is SNEGSKA (reference sequence). Deletions cut 3 bases from V and 5 bases from J, with 22 bases between. The CDR3 has 17 residues. CDR3: CSARGDSRAYLNEKLFF. Written as DNA, the CDR3 is TGCAGTGCTAGGGGGGACTCTCGGGCCTACTTGAATGAAAAACTGTTTTTT.

The chain joins TRBV5-1 to TRBJ1-4; possibly TRBD1 for D (5 bases). Germline assignment: CDR1 SGHRS and CDR2 YFSETQ. Trimming cost V 3 bases and J 6 bases, with 15 bases left between them. This CDR3 region has 15 residues. CDR3: CASSWTTGGDEKLFF. CDR3 bases: TGCGCCAGCAGCTGGACCACAGGTGGGGATGAAAAACTGTTTTTT.